The 20 T cell receptor beta chains below were found in one sample sequenced in a study of T cells in Graves' hyperthyroidism and ophthalmopathy. RNA transcripts yielded amplified TCR beta CDR3 regions. The HTBI primer set served for first-round RT-PCR of the TCR CDR3. TCRdb itself ran the multiplex PCR reads through MiXCR, one entry per CDR3 protein. This sample has about 570,000 distinct CDR3 sequences, with 46% found just once. Sequenced material: peripheral blood or thyroid tissue (not recorded which). These TCRs come from an adult woman with Graves' disease, either hyperthyroidism or ophthalmopathy (not recorded which).

This clonotype has ten or more counts. CDR3 bases: TGTGCCAGCAGTCCGGAGGGACATCCAGAATCCAACGATTACACCGGGGAGCTGTTTTTT. Amino acids: CASSPEGHPESNDYTGELFF. The V gene is TRBV12-3 or TRBV12-4, the J gene TRBJ2-2, with D perhaps TRBD1 or TRBD2 (6 bases each). V gave up 5 bases and J gave up 3 bases, with 28 bases separating them. This CDR3 is 20 amino acids long.

The chain couples TRBV15 to TRBJ2-1; a possible D gene is TRBD2 (7 bases). V shed 3 bases and J shed 5 bases, with 29 bases lying between them. Germline CDR1 is LNHNV and CDR2 is YYDKDF (reference sequence). The CDR3 spans 20 residues. The CDR3 region is CATSSRGRGRESTLDNEQFF. CDR3 bases: TGTGCCACCAGCAGTCGGGGACGGGGGCGGGAGTCGACTCTGGACAATGAGCAGTTCTTC.

This clonotype was seen ten or more times. The CDR3 DNA is TGCAGCGCCCGGGACAGCAATCAGCCCCAGCATTTT. Protein sequence: CSARDSNQPQHF. This chain uses TRBV20-1 with TRBJ1-5, with D possibly matching TRBD1 (5 bases). Germline values: CDR1 DFQATT, CDR2 SNEGSKA (reference sequence). The CDR3 has 12 amino acids.

This sequence joins TRBV10-3 and TRBJ2-6; D is ambiguous. The V gene lost 6 bases and the J gene lost 1 base, with 4 bases spanning the gap. There are 13 residues in the CDR3. Germline-derived CDR1 and CDR2 are ENHRY and SYGVKD. The DNA for the CDR3 is TGTGCCATCAGAGATTCTGGGGCCAACGTCCTGACTTTC. Its protein is CAIRDSGANVLTF.

This clonotype appeared once. This chain uses TRBV5-5 with TRBJ1-1; D gene ambiguous. Deletions cut 0 bases from V and 1 base from J, with 10 bases between. Per germline, CDR1 SGHKS and CDR2 YYEKEE (reference sequence). This CDR3 contains 15 residues. In nucleotides, the CDR3 is TGTGCCAGCAGCTTGGAGGATCCGGGGAACACTGAAGCTTTCTTT. This sequence encodes CASSLEDPGNTEAFF.

In the case of this clonotype: Given the absence of the conserved phenylalanine or tryptophan at the CDR3 end, a read error is likely. The gene calls are TRBV10-3 and TRBJ2-5; D not resolved. Germline V gives CDR1 ENHRY, CDR2 SYGVKD. This CDR3 has 16 residues. V was clipped by 0 bases and J by 4 bases, with 15 bases between them. This CDR3 is CAISESPKESGETQYL. CDR3 nucleotide sequence: TGTGCCATCAGTGAGTCACCCAAGGAGTCGGGAGAGACCCAGTACCTC.

This clonotype was counted ten times or more. The chain couples TRBV2 to TRBJ1-2; D remains unclear. This CDR3 comprises 15 residues. Trimming removed 4 bases from V and 4 bases from J, with 16 bases in between. Germline CDR1 reads SNHLY; CDR2 reads FYNNEI. The CDR3 reads CASSAVGIGRYGYTF. The CDR3 region has the DNA TGTGCCAGCAGTGCTGTAGGGATTGGCCGCTATGGCTACACCTTC.

The chain couples TRBV10-3 to TRBJ2-7, with D perhaps TRBD2 (5 bases). V lost 2 bases and J 3 bases, leaving 14 bases between the germline ends. Germline values: CDR1 ENHRY, CDR2 SYGVKD. The CDR3 covers 15 residues. The CDR3: CAISEAWEYRYEQYF. Here the CDR3 DNA reads TGTGCCATCAGTGAGGCGTGGGAGTACCGCTACGAGCAGTACTTC.

In this sample, this clonotype turned up a few times. J is TRBJ1-2 and V is TRBV29-1; D gene unclear. This CDR3 has 11 residues. V lost 3 bases to trimming and J lost 3 bases, with 5 bases between them. Germline assignment: CDR1 SQVTM and CDR2 ANQGSEA. The CDR3 loop reads CSVELDYGYTF. CDR3 DNA: TGCAGCGTTGAGTTAGACTATGGCTACACCTTC.

This clonotype was seen ten or more times. The rearrangement uses TRBV7-2 and TRBJ1-3; a weak D match, TRBD1 (5 bases). CDR1 is SGHTA and CDR2 is FQGNSA in the germline V gene. Trimming took 6 bases from V and 0 from J, leaving 15 bases between them. The CDR3 consists of 16 residues. The CDR3 sequence: CASSFGARSSGNTIYF. Here the CDR3 DNA reads TGTGCCAGCAGTTTCGGGGCCAGGAGCTCTGGAAACACCATATATTTT.

This clonotype was seen ten or more times. The V call is TRBV7-8, the J call TRBJ2-7; tentative D call: TRBD2 (5 bases). The CDR3 spans 14 residues. Germline CDR1 reads SGHVS; CDR2 reads FQNEAQ. V was cut by 2 bases and J by 1 base, with 9 bases left in between. CDR3: CASSLIGMSYEQYF. The CDR3 coding sequence is TGTGCCAGCAGCTTAATCGGGATGTCCTACGAGCAGTACTTC.

As for this clonotype: One end of the junction does not line up with germline, which may come from a read error. This rearrangement joins TRBV7-9 to TRBJ1-4, with D tentatively TRBD1 (5 bases). The CDR3 covers 15 residues. Germline CDR1 SEHNR, CDR2 FQNEAQ (reference sequence). This CDR3 is CANSSGDVAKEKLFF. The CDR3 bases are TGTGCCAACAGCTCGGGGGATGTGGCTAAGGAAAAACTGTTTTTT.

This clonotype was counted many times. V and J are TRBV4-1 and TRBJ2-2; D is unclear. The V end lost 1 base, the J end lost 7 bases, and 10 bases lay between the germline ends. The CDR3 runs to 14 residues. Germline lookup yields CDR1 MGHRA and CDR2 YSYEKL. CDR3 nucleotide sequence: TGCGCCAGCAGCCAAGTCAGAAGCGTCGGGGAGCTGTTTTTT. It translates to CASSQVRSVGELFF.

This clonotype occurred many times. This chain links TRBV5-6 with TRBJ1-2; 8 bases fit TRBD1. The CDR3 has 15 residues. The germline V gene has CDR1 SGHDT and CDR2 YYEEEE. V was clipped by 4 bases and J by 2 bases; unmatched bases: 7. For the CDR3, the DNA is TGTGCCAGCAGCCCTGCAGGGGGCGCAAACTATGGCTACACCTTC. Translated, it gives CASSPAGGANYGYTF.

This clonotype was recorded many times. The V call is TRBV12-3 or TRBV12-4, the J call TRBJ1-3, with TRBD1 matching 7 bases. J gave up 1 base and V 6 bases, and 3 bases lay outside the gene matches. CDR3 length equals 14 residues. CDR3 sequence (DNA): TGTGCCAGCAGGACAGGGCTTTCTGGAAACACCATATATTTT. This encodes CASRTGLSGNTIYF.

The rearrangement joins TRBV20-1 to TRBJ1-5; D call uncertain. V was clipped by 2 bases and J by 3 bases, with 8 bases between them. From germline, CDR1 is DFQATT and CDR2 SNEGSKA (reference sequence). The length of the CDR3 is 13 residues. The CDR3 is CSARYELNQPQHF. The CDR3 DNA reads TGCAGTGCTAGATACGAGCTCAATCAGCCCCAGCATTTT.

A word on this clonotype: One junction end disagrees with the germline gene, perhaps due to a read error. The genes are TRBV12-3 or TRBV12-4 and TRBJ2-7; no definite D call. The CDR3 length is 11 residues. The DNA for the CDR3 is TGCAGTGCACCGGACGGATACGAGCAGTACTTC. Its translation is CSAPDGYEQYF.

This clonotype was seen ten or more times. This chain uses TRBV20-1 with TRBJ2-1; tentative D call: TRBD2 (5 bases). This CDR3 region has 16 residues. The germline V gene has CDR1 DFQATT and CDR2 SNEGSKA (reference sequence). Trimming stripped 3 bases from V and 2 bases from J, with 17 bases between. The CDR3 loop reads CSARSRRQTTYNEQFF. The CDR3 DNA reads TGCAGTGCTAGGTCCCGGAGGCAGACTACCTACAATGAGCAGTTCTTC.

This clonotype occurred many times. The genes are TRBV18 and TRBJ2-7, with 8 bases aligning to TRBD1. Germline CDR1 and CDR2: KGHSH and LQKENI. The CDR3 covers 14 residues. J lost 6 bases, V lost 6 bases, and 10 bases had no gene match. For the CDR3, the DNA is TGTGCCAGCTCCCCCAGGGGGCAGCCGCCCGAGCAGTACTTC. It codes for CASSPRGQPPEQYF.

This clonotype was counted many times. Its ends do not fully match the called genes, so a read error is possible. The chain uses TRBV15 and TRBJ1-3; no clear D. The CDR3 length is 13 residues. The germline CDR1 and CDR2 sequences are LNHNV and YYDKDF (reference sequence). CDR3 loop: CATGSSSGNTIYF. Here the CDR3 DNA reads TGTGCCACCGGCAGCAGCTCTGGAAACACCATATATTTT.